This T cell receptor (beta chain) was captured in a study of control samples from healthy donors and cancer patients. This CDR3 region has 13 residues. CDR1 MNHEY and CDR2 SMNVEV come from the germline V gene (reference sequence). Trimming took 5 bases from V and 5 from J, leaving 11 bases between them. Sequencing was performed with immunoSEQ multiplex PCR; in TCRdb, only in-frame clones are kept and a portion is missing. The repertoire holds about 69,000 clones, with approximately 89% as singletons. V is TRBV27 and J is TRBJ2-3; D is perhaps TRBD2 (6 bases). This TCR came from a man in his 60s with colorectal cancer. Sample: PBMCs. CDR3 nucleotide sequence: TGTGCCAGCAGTATGAGACTAGTAGATACGCAGTATTTT. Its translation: CASSMRLVDTQYF.